Presented here are 13 T cell receptor beta chains from one specimen sequenced in a study of blood T cell repertoires in COVID-19. The table came from immunoSEQ multiplex PCR; TCRdb's copy has only in-frame clones and leaves some out. The table lists approximately 120,000 clones, about 80% of them singletons. The material sequenced was peripheral blood. The receptors here all came from a human donor in a cohort sampled during active COVID-19.

This chain joins TRBV13 and TRBJ2-3, with D uncertain. The germline V gene encodes CDR1 PRHDT and CDR2 FYEKMQ (reference sequence). The ends were cut back, 5 bases at V and 0 bases at J, with 18 bases in the middle. The CDR3 extends over 17 amino acids. The CDR3 reads CASSPPPPRSSTDTQYF. Here the CDR3 DNA reads TGTGCCAGCAGCCCTCCCCCCCCACGGTCGAGCACAGATACGCAGTATTTT.

The chain is built from TRBV3-1 (or the pseudogene TRBV3-2) and TRBJ2-7; D unclear. Trimming took off 0 bases at V and 0 bases at J, with 12 bases between the two ends. The CDR3 consists of 16 residues. Germline CDR1 is LGHDT and CDR2 is YNNKEL (reference sequence). The CDR3 bases are TGTGCCAGCAGCCAAGATACAGCCCGGCGCTCCTACGAGCAGTACTTC. The encoded protein is CASSQDTARRSYEQYF.

The CDR3 sequence: CASSSTGPNTGELFF. DNA of the CDR3: TGTGCCAGCTCATCGACAGGGCCGAACACCGGGGAGCTGTTTTTT. The chain combines TRBV18 with TRBJ2-2; 7 nucleotides align to TRBD1. The CDR3 totals 15 residues. Germline V lookup: CDR1 KGHSH, CDR2 LQKENI. J was trimmed by 0 bases and V by 5 bases; bases with no gene match: 3.

The V gene is TRBV6-5, the J gene TRBJ1-5; TRBD1 matches 7 bases. J gave up 1 base and V 5 bases, and 5 bases lay outside the gene matches. Germline-derived CDR1 and CDR2 are MNHEY and SVGAGI. The CDR3 runs 15 residues. The DNA of the CDR3 is TGTGCCAGCAGTCGAAACAGGGGAAGCAATCAGCCCCAGCATTTT. Translation gives CASSRNRGSNQPQHF.

The chain carries TRBV5-1 and TRBJ1-2, with D maybe TRBD1 (5 bases). This CDR3 has 14 residues. V lost 3 bases, J lost 7 bases, and 16 bases lay in between. Germline CDR1 and CDR2: SGHRS and YFSETQ. The CDR3: CASSSSRAELGYTF. In DNA form, the CDR3 reads TGCGCCAGCAGCTCCAGCAGGGCCGAGCTTGGCTACACCTTC.

The chain joins TRBV6-6 to TRBJ1-1, with TRBD1 identical over 8 bases. The V gene's germline CDR1 is MNHNY and CDR2 SVGAGI (reference sequence). The junction had 8 bases not matched to a gene; V was cut back by 10 bases and J by 1 base. The CDR3 spans 14 residues. CDR3 DNA sequence: TGTGCCATCTTGATAGGACAGGGGAACACTGAAGCTTTCTTT. This sequence encodes CAILIGQGNTEAFF.

This clone came up many times. The chain joins TRBV2 to TRBJ2-7; D perhaps matches TRBD2 (5 bases). This CDR3 is 13 amino acids long. V was clipped by 3 bases and J by 0 bases, with 6 bases between them. The germline V gene has CDR1 SNHLY and CDR2 FYNNEI. This chain's CDR3 is CASSDGVSYEQYF. The CDR3 DNA reads as TGTGCCAGCAGTGACGGGGTCTCCTACGAGCAGTACTTC.

The chain carries TRBV5-6 and TRBJ2-1; 7 positions agree with TRBD1. Germline lookup yields CDR1 SGHDT and CDR2 YYEEEE. The trim removed 1 base at V and 7 bases at J, leaving 11 bases unmatched. CDR3 length: 16 residues. The CDR3 bases are TGTGCCAGCAGCTTGTTAGACAGGGTCTTTTTTAATGAGCAGTTCTTC. It codes for CASSLLDRVFFNEQFF.

This sequence joins TRBV30 and TRBJ2-5; 7 positions agree with TRBD2. The V gene's germline CDR1 is GTSNPN and CDR2 SVGIG (reference sequence). The V segment lost 3 bases and the J segment 4 bases; nucleotides outside the gene matches: 8. CDR3 length: 14 amino acids. The CDR3 here is CAWRAGVVGETQYF. The CDR3 DNA reads as TGTGCCTGGAGGGCGGGGGTAGTGGGAGAGACCCAGTACTTC.

The V call is TRBV7-8, the J call TRBJ2-7, with D possibly being TRBD1 (6 bases). This CDR3 region has 14 residues. Trimming left V 4 bases short and J 4 bases short, with 14 bases between. Germline V gives CDR1 SGHVS, CDR2 FQNEAQ. CDR3 sequence reads: CASSSPQGRYEQYF. In nucleotides, the CDR3 is TGTGCCAGCAGCTCACCACAGGGAAGGTACGAGCAGTACTTC.

The V gene is TRBV6-5, the J gene TRBJ1-1; D unclear. Trimming removed 6 bases at V and 5 bases at J, with 10 bases between. Per germline, CDR1 MNHEY and CDR2 SVGAGI. This CDR3 has 12 residues. The CDR3 DNA is TGTGCCAGCAGCCGGCTCGGGACTGAAGCTTTCTTT. This encodes CASSRLGTEAFF.

The chain employs TRBV6-5 and TRBJ1-1; D is perhaps TRBD1 (5 bases). The ends were cut back, 5 bases at V and 1 base at J, with 11 bases in the middle. CDR3 length equals 14 residues. Germline V gene data show CDR1 as MNHEY and CDR2 as SVGAGI. CDR3 sequence: CASSRSRGNTEAFF. The CDR3 DNA sequence: TGTGCCAGCAGTCGTTCAAGGGGGAACACTGAAGCTTTCTTT.

The chain employs TRBV7-9 and TRBJ2-5; TRBD2 agrees at 7 bases. The CDR3 loop spans 12 amino acids. CDR1 is SEHNR, CDR2 FQNEAQ, per germline (reference sequence). V lost 8 bases and J lost 4; bases outside the gene matches: 4. Here the CDR3 reads CASFGLGETQYF. Written as DNA, the CDR3 is TGTGCCAGCTTCGGACTAGGAGAGACCCAGTACTTC.